Listed below are T cell receptor beta chains from one sample, sequenced in a study of blood T cell repertoires in COVID-19. The method was immunoSEQ multiplex PCR; TCRdb's version includes in-frame clones alone and lacks a portion of them. This table holds about 200,000 clones, about 90% found once. Input material: peripheral blood. The receptors here all came from a woman aged 45-65 years with acute or convalescent COVID-19. The CDR3 runs from the conserved cysteine through the conserved F or W. The order of the fields is D gene, V gene, CDR3 length, clone size, J gene, CDR3 protein, CDR3 DNA. A D gene is named only where the DNA matches it firmly. Size tells how often a clone was seen (once, few, many) or the class of an expanded clone, and some rows leave it out.

d_gene: .; v_gene: TRBV4-3; len: 16; abundance: once; j_gene: TRBJ1-5; CDR3aa: CASSQEFSISNQPQHF; CDR3nt: TGCGCCAGCAGCCAAGAATTTAGCATTAGCAATCAGCCCCAGCATTTT
d_gene: .; v_gene: TRBV3-1/TRBV3-2; len: 12; abundance: .; j_gene: TRBJ1-3; CDR3aa: CASSQIGHTIYF; CDR3nt: TGTGCCAGCAGCCAAATCGGTCACACCATATATTTT
d_gene: TRBD1; v_gene: TRBV6-5; len: 12; abundance: .; j_gene: TRBJ1-1; CDR3aa: CASSSTDRAAFF; CDR3nt: TGTGCCAGCAGTTCTACGGACAGGGCGGCTTTCTTT
d_gene: .; v_gene: TRBV7-9; len: 15; abundance: once; j_gene: TRBJ2-1; CDR3aa: CASSPPPSSYNEQFF; CDR3nt: TGTGCCAGCAGCCCCCCCCCGAGCTCCTACAATGAGCAGTTCTTC
d_gene: TRBD1; v_gene: TRBV3-1/TRBV3-2; len: 16; abundance: .; j_gene: TRBJ1-4; CDR3aa: CASSQNRGLANEKLFF; CDR3nt: TGTGCCAGCAGCCAGAACAGGGGGCTGGCTAATGAAAAACTGTTTTTT
d_gene: .; v_gene: TRBV30; len: 13; abundance: .; j_gene: TRBJ1-2; CDR3aa: CAWTGGAGYGYTF; CDR3nt: TGTGCCTGGACTGGGGGGGCGGGCTATGGCTACACCTTC
d_gene: .; v_gene: TRBV12-3/TRBV12-4; len: 13; abundance: .; j_gene: TRBJ1-2; CDR3aa: CASSPQGDYGYTF; CDR3nt: TGTGCCAGCAGCCCCCAGGGTGACTATGGCTACACCTTC
d_gene: .; v_gene: TRBV6-5; len: 15; abundance: few; j_gene: TRBJ1-2; CDR3aa: CASSYSALAGGGYTF; CDR3nt: TGTGCCAGCAGTTACTCGGCATTAGCCGGGGGTGGCTACACCTTC
d_gene: .; v_gene: TRBV11-3; len: 16; abundance: .; j_gene: TRBJ2-2; CDR3aa: CASSLFSAGNTGELFF; CDR3nt: TGTGCCAGCAGCTTATTCAGTGCGGGGAACACCGGGGAGCTGTTTTTT
d_gene: .; v_gene: TRBV29-1; len: 13; abundance: .; j_gene: TRBJ2-7; CDR3aa: CSVSRGQNYEQYF; CDR3nt: TGCAGCGTTAGTCGGGGACAAAACTACGAGCAGTACTTC
d_gene: TRBD1; v_gene: TRBV18; len: 18; abundance: .; j_gene: TRBJ1-2; CDR3aa: CASSPGGTGGPPDYGYTF; CDR3nt: TGTGCCAGCTCACCGGGAGGGACAGGGGGACCACCAGACTATGGCTACACCTTC
d_gene: .; v_gene: TRBV19; len: 14; abundance: once; j_gene: TRBJ1-5; CDR3aa: CASSGYGVNQPQHF; CDR3nt: TGTGCCAGTAGTGGTTACGGGGTCAATCAGCCCCAGCATTTT
d_gene: .; v_gene: TRBV5-1; len: 14; abundance: .; j_gene: TRBJ1-1; CDR3aa: CASSMTGGYTEAFF; CDR3nt: TGCGCCTCGAGTATGACAGGCGGTTACACTGAAGCTTTCTTT
d_gene: .; v_gene: TRBV5-8; len: 12; abundance: .; j_gene: TRBJ2-7; CDR3aa: CASSARVYEQYF; CDR3nt: TGTGCCAGCAGCGCAAGAGTATACGAGCAGTACTTC
d_gene: .; v_gene: TRBV3-1/TRBV3-2; len: 13; abundance: .; j_gene: TRBJ2-5; CDR3aa: CASSQVRGETQYF; CDR3nt: TGTGCCAGCAGCCAAGTCAGGGGAGAGACCCAGTACTTC
d_gene: TRBD1; v_gene: TRBV15; len: 15; abundance: .; j_gene: TRBJ1-4; CDR3aa: CATSRDLDRGEKLFF; CDR3nt: TGTGCCACCAGCAGAGATCTGGACAGGGGGGAAAAACTGTTTTTT
d_gene: TRBD2; v_gene: TRBV7-2; len: 15; abundance: .; j_gene: TRBJ2-7; CDR3aa: CASSLLAGVTYEQYF; CDR3nt: TGTGCCAGCAGCTTACTAGCGGGAGTAACCTACGAGCAGTACTTC